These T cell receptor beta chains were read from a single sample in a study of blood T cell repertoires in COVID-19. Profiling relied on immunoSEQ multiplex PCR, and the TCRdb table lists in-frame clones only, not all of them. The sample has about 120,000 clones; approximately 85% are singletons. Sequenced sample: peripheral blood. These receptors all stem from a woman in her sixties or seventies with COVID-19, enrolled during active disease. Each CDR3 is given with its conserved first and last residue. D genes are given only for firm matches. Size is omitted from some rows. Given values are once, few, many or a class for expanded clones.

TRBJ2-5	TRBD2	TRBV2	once	CASTGTSRLETQYF	TGTGCCAGCACGGGGACTAGCCGGTTAGAGACCCAGTACTTC
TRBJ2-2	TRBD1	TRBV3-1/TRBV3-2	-	CASSPDRGDTGELFF	TGTGCCAGCAGCCCGGACAGGGGGGACACCGGGGAGCTGTTTTTT
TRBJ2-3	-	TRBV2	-	CASSQGLDTDTQYF	TGTGCCAGCAGTCAGGGACTTGACACAGATACGCAGTATTTT
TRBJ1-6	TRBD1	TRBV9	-	CASSGGQGGRFGNSPLHF	TGTGCCAGCAGTGGGGGACAGGGCGGTCGATTTGGGAATTCACCCCTCCACTTT
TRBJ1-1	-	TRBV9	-	CASSVVEGMTVEAFF	TGTGCCAGCAGCGTAGTCGAGGGCATGACCGTAGAAGCTTTCTTT
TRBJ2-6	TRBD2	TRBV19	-	CASRLAGASSGANVLTF	TGTGCCAGTCGATTAGCGGGGGCCTCTTCTGGGGCCAACGTCCTGACTTTC
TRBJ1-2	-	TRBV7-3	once	CASSLNGGDYGYTF	TGTGCCAGCAGCTTAAACGGTGGTGACTATGGCTACACCTTC
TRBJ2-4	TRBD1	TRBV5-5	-	CASSWDRVAKNIQYF	TGTGCCAGCAGCTGGGACAGGGTGGCCAAAAACATTCAGTACTTC
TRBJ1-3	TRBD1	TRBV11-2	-	CASSSFRGPSGNTIYF	TGTGCCAGCAGCTCCTTCAGGGGGCCTTCTGGAAACACCATATATTTT
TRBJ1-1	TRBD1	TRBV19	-	CASSVPGQGPGAEAFF	TGTGCCAGTAGTGTACCGGGACAGGGGCCGGGGGCTGAAGCTTTCTTT
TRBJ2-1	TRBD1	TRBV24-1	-	CATSDFGTGPANYNEQFF	TGTGCCACCAGTGATTTTGGGACAGGGCCAGCCAACTACAATGAGCAGTTCTTC
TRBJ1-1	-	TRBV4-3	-	CASSQGLGGVEAFF	TGCGCCAGCAGCCAAGGTTTAGGGGGGGTTGAAGCTTTCTTT
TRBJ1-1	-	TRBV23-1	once	CASSQWVGGDTEAFF	TGCGCCAGCAGTCAATGGGTCGGGGGTGACACTGAAGCTTTCTTT
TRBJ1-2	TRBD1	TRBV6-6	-	CASSYLTQGADGYTF	TGTGCCAGCAGTTACCTCACACAGGGGGCTGATGGCTACACCTTC
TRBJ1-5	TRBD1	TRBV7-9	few	CASSSGQTSNQPQHF	TGTGCCAGCAGCTCGGGACAGACTAGCAATCAGCCCCAGCATTTT
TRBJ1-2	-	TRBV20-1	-	CSASRPGIYGYTF	TGCAGTGCTAGTAGGCCAGGGATCTATGGCTACACCTTC
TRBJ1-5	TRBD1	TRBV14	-	CATGGLAGRGNNQPQHF	TGTGCCACCGGCGGGTTAGCCGGCAGGGGGAACAATCAGCCCCAGCATTTT
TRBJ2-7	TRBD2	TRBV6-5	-	CASSMSGGYSYEQYF	TGTGCCAGCAGCATGAGCGGGGGGTACTCCTACGAGCAGTACTTC
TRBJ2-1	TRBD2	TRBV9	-	CASSVGLAGEQFF	TGTGCCAGCAGCGTAGGTCTAGCGGGTGAGCAGTTCTTC
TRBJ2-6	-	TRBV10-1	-	CASRPGTSGANVLTF	TGCGCCAGCCGACCGGGGACTTCTGGGGCCAACGTCCTGACTTTC
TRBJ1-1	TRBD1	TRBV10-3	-	CAISEGGGTGFTEAFF	TGTGCCATCAGTGAAGGGGGCGGGACAGGGTTCACTGAAGCTTTCTTT
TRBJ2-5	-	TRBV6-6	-	CASSRKALLQGFRETQYF	TGTGCCAGCAGCCGAAAGGCCCTCCTACAGGGTTTTCGGGAGACCCAGTACTTC
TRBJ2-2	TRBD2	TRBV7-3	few	CASSLGLTTGELFF	TGTGCCAGCAGCTTGGGACTAACCACCGGGGAGCTGTTTTTT
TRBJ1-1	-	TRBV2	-	CATLTRRGTEAFF	TGTGCCACCCTGACCCGCCGAGGCACTGAAGCTTTCTTT
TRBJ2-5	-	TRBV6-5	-	CASTRTPRETQYF	TGTGCCAGCACCCGGACTCCAAGAGAGACCCAGTACTTC
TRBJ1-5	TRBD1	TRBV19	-	CASSLDRVNQPQHF	TGTGCCAGTAGTTTGGACAGGGTGAATCAGCCCCAGCATTTT
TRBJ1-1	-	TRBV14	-	CASSQAFGHLSAGGTFF	TGTGCCAGCAGCCAAGCATTTGGACATCTGAGCGCGGGGGGAACTTTCTTT
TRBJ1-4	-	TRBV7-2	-	CASSATGFANEKLFF	TGTGCCAGCAGCGCTACAGGGTTCGCTAATGAAAAACTGTTTTTT
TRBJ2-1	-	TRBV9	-	CASSASGSSYNEQFF	TGTGCCAGCAGCGCTTCGGGAAGCTCCTACAATGAGCAGTTCTTC
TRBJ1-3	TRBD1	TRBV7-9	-	CASSPRDRGEVNTIYF	TGTGCCAGCAGCCCGCGGGACAGGGGGGAGGTAAACACCATATATTTT
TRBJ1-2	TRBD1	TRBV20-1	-	CSASGTGYGYTF	TGCAGTGCTAGTGGGACAGGCTATGGCTACACCTTC
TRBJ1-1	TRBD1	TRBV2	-	CASIQDRGANTEAFF	TGTGCCAGCATTCAAGACAGGGGCGCGAACACTGAAGCTTTCTTT
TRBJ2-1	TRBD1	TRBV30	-	CAWKWTGGKRVHNEQFF	TGTGCCTGGAAATGGACAGGGGGCAAACGGGTACACAATGAGCAGTTCTTC
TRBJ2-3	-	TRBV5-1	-	CASSPEDSLITDTQYF	TGCGCCAGCAGCCCGGAAGACAGCTTGATCACAGATACGCAGTATTTT
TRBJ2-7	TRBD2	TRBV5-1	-	CASSWTSGSSYEQYF	TGCGCCAGCAGCTGGACTAGCGGGAGCTCCTACGAGCAGTACTTC
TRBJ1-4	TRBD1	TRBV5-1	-	CASSPTQGSDEKLFF	TGCGCCAGCAGCCCTACACAGGGGTCTGATGAAAAACTGTTTTTT
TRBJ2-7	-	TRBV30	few	CAWSPSSLLYEQYF	TGTGCCTGGAGTCCTAGCTCGCTCCTCTACGAGCAGTACTTC
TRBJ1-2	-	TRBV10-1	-	CASSPVQGSSDGYTF	TGCGCCAGCAGCCCAGTACAGGGATCAAGTGATGGCTACACCTTC
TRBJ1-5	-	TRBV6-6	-	CASSASTTDNQPQHF	TGTGCCAGCAGTGCGAGCACGACAGACAATCAGCCCCAGCATTTT
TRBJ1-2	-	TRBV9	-	CASSALAGTTNYGYTF	TGTGCCAGCAGCGCGCTTGCCGGGACAACTAACTATGGCTACACCTTC
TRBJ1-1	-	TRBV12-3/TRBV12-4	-	CASSFGGNTEAFF	TGTGCCAGCAGTTTCGGGGGGAACACTGAAGCTTTCTTT
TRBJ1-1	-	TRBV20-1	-	CSASIPPMNTEAFF	TGCAGTGCTAGTATTCCGCCTATGAACACTGAAGCTTTCTTT
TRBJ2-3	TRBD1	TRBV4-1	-	CASSQLSGQGGPDTQYF	TGCGCCAGCAGCCAGTTATCAGGACAGGGAGGCCCAGATACGCAGTATTTT
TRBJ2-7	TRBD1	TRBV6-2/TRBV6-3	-	CASSYPIPGQGGYEQYF	TGTGCCAGCAGTTACCCTATACCGGGACAGGGTGGCTACGAGCAGTACTTC
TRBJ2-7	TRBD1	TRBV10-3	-	CATKGGGTGDSYEQYF	TGTGCCACAAAAGGGGGCGGGACAGGAGATTCCTACGAGCAGTACTTC